The 17 T cell receptor beta chains below come from one sample, sequenced in a study of Graves' ophthalmopathy and Graves' hyperthyroidism. TCR beta CDR3 amplification used RNA transcripts. HTBI primers served in a first-round RT-PCR, which a second-round multiplex PCR followed. TCRdb re-derived calls from the multiplex PCR reads in MiXCR, one entry per CDR3 protein. Of hundreds of thousands of distinct CDR3 sequences listed, approximately 22% are singletons. Source material: peripheral blood. All receptors come from a woman younger than 35 with stable Graves' hyperthyroidism. Some clones in this sample may be carry-over from other donors' samples.

This clonotype was detected a few times. The chain is built from TRBV28 and TRBJ2-7, with 7 bases that match TRBD1. The CDR3 runs 15 residues. The germline CDR1 and CDR2 sequences are MDHEN and SYDVKM. V dropped 2 bases and J dropped 2; count of bases not matched to a gene: 6. In DNA, the CDR3 is TGTGCCAGCAGTTTACCTACAGGGGCCCCCTACGAGCAGTACTTC. Translating it yields CASSLPTGAPYEQYF.

This clonotype has a handful of counts. The chain carries TRBV19 and TRBJ1-1; TRBD1 is a possible D gene (6 bases). In germline, CDR1 is LNHDA, CDR2 SQIVND (reference sequence). Trimming left V 1 base short and J 0 bases short, with 12 bases between. This CDR3 is 16 amino acids long. The CDR3 spells CASSIASDRLNTEAFF. The CDR3 DNA follows: TGTGCCAGTAGTATAGCTTCGGACAGACTGAACACTGAAGCTTTCTTT.

This chain uses TRBV19 with TRBJ2-6; the D gene is possibly TRBD1 (6 bases). The CDR3 has 15 residues. The germline CDR1 and CDR2 sequences are LNHDA and SQIVND (reference sequence). With 7 bases removed from V and 4 bases from J, the gap between germline ends came to 14 bases. The CDR3 here is CASIGPGAGANVLTF. CDR3 DNA sequence: TGTGCCAGTATTGGTCCAGGGGCAGGGGCCAACGTCCTGACTTTC.

Regarding this clonotype: The CDR3 carries no conserved terminal phenylalanine or tryptophan, so it likely arises from a read error. No DNA is shown, since the ends of the CDR3 on it are uncertain; the CDR3 is the one TCRdb lists. V usage is TRBV27 and J usage is TRBJ2-4; the D call in the table, TRBD1, was not verified against the DNA. Including both end residues, the CDR3 is 11 amino acids long. Germline values: CDR1 MNHEY, CDR2 SMNVEV (reference sequence). CDR3: CASSLSRGVGL.

This clonotype was picked up many times. The chain links TRBV12-3 or TRBV12-4 to TRBJ1-1; D possibly corresponds to TRBD1 (6 bases). The length of the CDR3 is 14 residues. The V and J ends lost 5 bases and 2 bases respectively, with 12 bases between them. The CDR3 loop is CASSHGQRNTEAFF. DNA of the CDR3: TGTGCCAGCAGTCATGGACAGCGTAACACTGAAGCTTTCTTT.

This clonotype was detected ten times or more. This chain links TRBV7-2 with TRBJ1-5; TRBD1 is a possible D gene (6 bases). Germline V gene sequence: CDR1 SGHTA, CDR2 FQGNSA. The CDR3 is 14 residues long. V dropped 6 bases and J dropped 6 bases, with 15 bases sitting between them. CDR3: CASSPQGIGQPQHF. The CDR3 nucleotides are TGTGCCAGCAGTCCACAGGGAATTGGTCAGCCCCAGCATTTT.

The chain links TRBV6-1 to TRBJ2-2, with D perhaps TRBD2 (5 bases). Germline-derived CDR1 and CDR2 are MNHNS and SASEGT. Trimming took off 8 bases at V and 4 bases at J, with 8 bases between the two ends. This CDR3 is 12 amino acids long. The chain's CDR3 is CASRGITGELFF. The CDR3 coding sequence is TGTGCCAGCCGGGGTATCACCGGGGAGCTGTTTTTT.

The chain has TRBV4-2 and TRBJ2-2, with 12 bases identical to TRBD2. Germline assignment: CDR1 LGHNA and CDR2 YNFKEQ. V lost 8 bases, J lost 4 bases, and 2 bases stayed unmatched. This CDR3 region has 14 residues. CDR3 region: CASRTSGVTGELFF. The DNA of the CDR3 is TGTGCCAGCCGGACTAGCGGGGTCACCGGGGAGCTGTTTTTT.

This clonotype was detected ten times or more. The chain uses TRBV6-5 and TRBJ2-2; no clear D gene. Looked up from germline, CDR1 is MNHEY and CDR2 is SVGAGI. Trimming shortened V by 0 bases and J by 6 bases, and 5 bases separated the two germline ends. This CDR3 comprises 13 residues. The CDR3 DNA sequence: TGTGCCAGCAGTTACTCAGGGCCCGGGGAGCTGTTTTTT. Translation: CASSYSGPGELFF.

This clonotype was recorded at least ten times. The V gene is TRBV6-1, the J gene TRBJ2-7, with a tentative D call TRBD1 (5 bases). The CDR3 consists of 15 residues. V lost 4 bases to trimming and J lost 3 bases, with 16 bases between them. The germline gives CDR1 MNHNS, CDR2 SASEGT. The CDR3 DNA reads as TGTGCCAGCAGTGTAGGCCCCAGGGCCTTCTACGAGCAGTACTTC. The encoded protein is CASSVGPRAFYEQYF.

This clonotype showed up many times. The chain links TRBV20-1 to TRBJ2-7; D may match TRBD1 or TRBD2 (5 bases each). The CDR3 consists of 14 residues. Germline values: CDR1 DFQATT, CDR2 SNEGSKA (reference sequence). Trimming took 3 bases from V and 1 from J, leaving 13 bases between them. Here the CDR3 reads CSASGTANSYEQYF. CDR3 nucleotide sequence: TGCAGTGCTAGCGGGACCGCTAATTCCTACGAGCAGTACTTC.

This clonotype was observed many times. V usage is TRBV11-2 and J usage is TRBJ2-7; no clear D gene. Deletions cut 2 bases from V and 2 bases from J, with 4 bases between. CDR1 and CDR2 from the germline V gene are SGHAT and FQNNGV. The CDR3 totals 12 residues. Written as DNA, the CDR3 is TGTGCCAGCAGCTTAAATACCTACGAGCAGTACTTC. The encoded protein is CASSLNTYEQYF.

V is TRBV5-1 and J is TRBJ2-5, with TRBD2 identical over 15 bases. The V gene end was trimmed by 7 bases and the J gene end by 1 base; junction bases not matched to a gene: 8. CDR1 and CDR2 from the germline V gene are SGHRS and YFSETQ. This CDR3 region has 17 residues. Here the CDR3 reads CASARTSGGAFQETQYF. Here the CDR3 DNA reads TGCGCCAGCGCCAGGACTAGCGGGGGGGCTTTCCAAGAGACCCAGTACTTC.

In this sample, this clonotype turned up many times. The J gene is TRBJ2-7, the V gene TRBV14; TRBD1 matches at 8 bases. There are 13 residues in the CDR3. CDR1 is SGHDN, CDR2 FVKESK, per germline. V shed 3 bases, J shed 5 bases, and the junction held 3 bases outside the gene matches. Written as DNA, the CDR3 is TGTGCCAGCAGCCAGGACAGGGCGAACGAGCAGTACTTC. Its translation is CASSQDRANEQYF.

This clonotype came up many times. The V gene is TRBV4-1, the J gene TRBJ2-7; 9 bases fit TRBD2. CDR1 and CDR2 (germline): MGHRA, YSYEKL. Trimming took 2 bases from V and 4 from J; bases not matched to a gene: 6. The CDR3 is made up of 15 amino acids. The CDR3 sequence is CASSQSSGMGYEQYF. CDR3 nucleotide sequence: TGCGCCAGCAGCCAATCTAGCGGGATGGGTTACGAGCAGTACTTC.

The V call is TRBV28, the J call TRBJ1-2; D gene uncertain. Germline CDR1 is MDHEN and CDR2 is SYDVKM. The length of the CDR3 is 13 residues. V shed 6 bases and J shed 4 bases, with 12 bases lying between them. The CDR3 here is CASRESEIYGYTF. CDR3 DNA sequence: TGTGCCAGCAGGGAATCAGAGATCTATGGCTACACCTTC.

This clonotype was counted ten times or more. The chain uses TRBV20-1 and TRBJ2-7, with a tentative D call TRBD1 (6 bases). Germline loops: CDR1 DFQATT, CDR2 SNEGSKA (reference sequence). The V end lost 0 bases, the J end lost 6 bases, and 12 bases lay between the germline ends. CDR3 length: 13 residues. The CDR3 DNA follows: TGCAGTGCTAGAGATACAGGGTCTCGCGAGCAGTACTTC. This gives the protein CSARDTGSREQYF.